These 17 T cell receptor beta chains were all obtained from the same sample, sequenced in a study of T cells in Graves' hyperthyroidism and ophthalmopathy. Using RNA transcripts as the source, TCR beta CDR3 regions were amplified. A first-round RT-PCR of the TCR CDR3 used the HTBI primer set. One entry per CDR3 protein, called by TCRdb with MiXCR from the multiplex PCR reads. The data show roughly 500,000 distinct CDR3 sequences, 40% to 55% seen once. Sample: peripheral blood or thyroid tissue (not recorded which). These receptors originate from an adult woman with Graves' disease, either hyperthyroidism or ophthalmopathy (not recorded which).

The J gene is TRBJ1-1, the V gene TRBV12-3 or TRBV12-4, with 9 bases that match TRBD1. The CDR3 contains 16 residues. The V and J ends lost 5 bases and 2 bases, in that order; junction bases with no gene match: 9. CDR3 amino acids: CASSKLAGQGNTEAFF. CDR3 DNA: TGTGCCAGCAGTAAGCTAGCGGGACAGGGAAACACTGAAGCTTTCTTT.

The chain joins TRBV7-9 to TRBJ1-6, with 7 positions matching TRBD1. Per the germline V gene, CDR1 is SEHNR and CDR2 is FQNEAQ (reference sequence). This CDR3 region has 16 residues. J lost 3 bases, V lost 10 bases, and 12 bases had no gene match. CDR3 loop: CANRKTGTDYNSPLHF. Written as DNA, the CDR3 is TGTGCCAACAGAAAAACCGGGACAGACTATAATTCACCCCTCCACTTT.

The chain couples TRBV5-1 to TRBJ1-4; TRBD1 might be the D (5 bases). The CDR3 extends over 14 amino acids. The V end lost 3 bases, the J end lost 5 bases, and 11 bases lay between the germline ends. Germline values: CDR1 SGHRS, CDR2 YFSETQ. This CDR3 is CASSWGPGNEKLFF. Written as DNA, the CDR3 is TGCGCCAGCAGCTGGGGACCGGGGAATGAAAAACTGTTTTTT.

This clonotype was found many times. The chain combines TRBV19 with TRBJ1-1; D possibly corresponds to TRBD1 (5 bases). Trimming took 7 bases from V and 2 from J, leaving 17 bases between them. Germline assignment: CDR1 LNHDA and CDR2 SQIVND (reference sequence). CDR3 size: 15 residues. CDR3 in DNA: TGTGCCAGTACTCCGGGGGGTGTCATAAACACTGAAGCTTTCTTT. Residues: CASTPGGVINTEAFF.

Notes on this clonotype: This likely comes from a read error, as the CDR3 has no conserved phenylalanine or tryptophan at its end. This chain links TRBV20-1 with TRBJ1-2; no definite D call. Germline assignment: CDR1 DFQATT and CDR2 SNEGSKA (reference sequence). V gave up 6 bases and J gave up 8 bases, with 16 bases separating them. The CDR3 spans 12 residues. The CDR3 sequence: CSAALGGWGYTS. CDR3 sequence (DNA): TGCAGTGCCGCTCTGGGAGGGTGGGGCTACACCTCC.

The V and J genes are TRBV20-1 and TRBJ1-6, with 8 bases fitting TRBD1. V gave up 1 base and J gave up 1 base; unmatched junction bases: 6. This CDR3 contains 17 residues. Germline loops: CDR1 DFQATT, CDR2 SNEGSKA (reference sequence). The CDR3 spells CSARVDRVRSYNSPLHF. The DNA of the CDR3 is TGCAGTGCTAGAGTGGACAGGGTTAGATCCTATAATTCACCCCTCCACTTT.

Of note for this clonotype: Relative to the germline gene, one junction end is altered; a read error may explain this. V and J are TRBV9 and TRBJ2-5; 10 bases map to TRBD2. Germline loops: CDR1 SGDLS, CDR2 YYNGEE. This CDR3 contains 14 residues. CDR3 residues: CASGVGTSVEAQYF. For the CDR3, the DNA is TGTGCCAGCGGCGTCGGGACTAGCGTTGAGGCCCAGTACTTC.

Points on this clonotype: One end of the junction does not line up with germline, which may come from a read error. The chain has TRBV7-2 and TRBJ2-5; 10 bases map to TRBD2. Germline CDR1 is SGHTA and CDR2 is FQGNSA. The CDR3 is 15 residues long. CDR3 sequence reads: CASSLAGVHNETQYF. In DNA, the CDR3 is TGTGCCAGCAGCCTAGCGGGAGTCCACAATGAGACCCAGTACTTC.

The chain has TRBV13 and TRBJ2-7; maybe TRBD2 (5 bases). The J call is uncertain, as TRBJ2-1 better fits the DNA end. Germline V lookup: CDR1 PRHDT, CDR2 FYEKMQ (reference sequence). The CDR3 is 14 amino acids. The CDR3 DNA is TGTGCCAGCAGCTTAGTGTGGGAGTCATTTGAGCAGTTCTTC. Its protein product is CASSLVWESFEQFF.

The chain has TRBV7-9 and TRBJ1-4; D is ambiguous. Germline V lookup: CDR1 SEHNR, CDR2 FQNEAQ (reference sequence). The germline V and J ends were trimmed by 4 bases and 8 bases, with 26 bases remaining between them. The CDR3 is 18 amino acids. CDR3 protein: CASSYTGRQFRTNEKLFF. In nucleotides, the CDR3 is TGTGCCAGCAGCTACACCGGGCGCCAATTTCGGACGAACGAAAAACTGTTTTTT.

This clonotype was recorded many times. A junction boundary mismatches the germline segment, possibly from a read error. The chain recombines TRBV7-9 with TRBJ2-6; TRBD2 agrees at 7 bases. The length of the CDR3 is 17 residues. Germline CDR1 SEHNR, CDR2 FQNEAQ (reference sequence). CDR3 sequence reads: CASNPGHGGSGANVLTF. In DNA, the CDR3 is TGTGCCAGCAACCCGGGGCACGGGGGGTCTGGAGCCAACGTCCTGACTTTC.

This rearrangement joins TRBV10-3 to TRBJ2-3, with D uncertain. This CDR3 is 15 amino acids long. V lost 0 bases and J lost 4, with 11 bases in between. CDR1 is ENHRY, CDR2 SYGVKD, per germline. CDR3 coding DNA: TGTGCCATCAGTGAGTCGCTGGGCCGCGCAGATACGCAGTATTTT. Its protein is CAISESLGRADTQYF.

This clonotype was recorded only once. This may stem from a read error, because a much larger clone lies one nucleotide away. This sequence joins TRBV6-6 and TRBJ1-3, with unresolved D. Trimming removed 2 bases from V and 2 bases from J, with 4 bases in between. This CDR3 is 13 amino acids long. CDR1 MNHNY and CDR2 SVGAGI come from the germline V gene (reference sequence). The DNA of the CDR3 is TGTGCCAGCAGTTACAAGCCTGGAAACACCATATATTTT. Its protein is CASSYKPGNTIYF.

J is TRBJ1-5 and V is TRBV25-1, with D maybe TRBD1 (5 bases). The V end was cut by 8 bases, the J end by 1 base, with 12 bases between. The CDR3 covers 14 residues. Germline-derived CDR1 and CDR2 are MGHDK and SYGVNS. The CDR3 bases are TGTGCCAGCGTAGGAGGGGCGAGCAATCAGCCCCAGCATTTT. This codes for CASVGGASNQPQHF.

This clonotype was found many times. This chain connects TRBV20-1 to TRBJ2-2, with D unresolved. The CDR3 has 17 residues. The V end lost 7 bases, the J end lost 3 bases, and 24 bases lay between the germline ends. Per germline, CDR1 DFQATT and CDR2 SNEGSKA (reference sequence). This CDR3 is CSGRDTRLVDYTGELFF. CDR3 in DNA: TGCAGTGGGCGAGATACCCGTTTGGTGGATTACACCGGGGAGCTGTTTTTT.

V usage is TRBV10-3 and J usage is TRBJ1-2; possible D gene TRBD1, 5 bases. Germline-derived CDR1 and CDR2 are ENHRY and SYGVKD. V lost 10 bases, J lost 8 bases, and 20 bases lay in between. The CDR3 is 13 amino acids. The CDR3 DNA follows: TGTGCCAAATGTGTCGCAACTGGGGGGGGCTACACCTTC. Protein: CAKCVATGGGYTF.

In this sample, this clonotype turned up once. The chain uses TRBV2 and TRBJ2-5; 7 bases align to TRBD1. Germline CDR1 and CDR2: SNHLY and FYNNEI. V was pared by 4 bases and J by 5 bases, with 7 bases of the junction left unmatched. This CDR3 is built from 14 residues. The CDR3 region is CASSGDREYETQYF. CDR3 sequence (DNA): TGTGCCAGCAGTGGAGACAGGGAGTACGAGACCCAGTACTTC. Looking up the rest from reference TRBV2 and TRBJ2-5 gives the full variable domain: EPEVTQTPSHQVTQMGQEVILRCVPISNHLYFYWYRQILGQKVEFLVSFYNNEISEKSEIFDDQFSVERPDGSNFTLKIRSTKLEDSAMYFCASSGDREYETQYFGPGTRLLVL.